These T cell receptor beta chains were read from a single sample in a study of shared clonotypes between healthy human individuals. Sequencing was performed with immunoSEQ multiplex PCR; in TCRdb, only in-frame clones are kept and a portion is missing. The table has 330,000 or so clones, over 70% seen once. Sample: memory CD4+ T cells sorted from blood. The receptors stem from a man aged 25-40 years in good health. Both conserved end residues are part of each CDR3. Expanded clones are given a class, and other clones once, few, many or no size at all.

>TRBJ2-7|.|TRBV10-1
CASSGPGQVYF
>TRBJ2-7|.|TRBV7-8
CASSLLSGGPYEQYF
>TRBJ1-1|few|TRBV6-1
CASLGRMNTEAFF
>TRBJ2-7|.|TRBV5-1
CASSFSASNPAYEQYF
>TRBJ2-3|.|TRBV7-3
CASGQGRADTQYF
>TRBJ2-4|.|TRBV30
CAWSVGVARPKNIQYF
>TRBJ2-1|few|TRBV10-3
CAIRDSPPNEQFF
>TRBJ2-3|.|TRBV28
CASSLASGTRTQYF
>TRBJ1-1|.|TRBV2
CASRADRVNTEAFF
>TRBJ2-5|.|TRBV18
CASSPLGGSQETQYF
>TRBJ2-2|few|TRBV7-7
CASSSESGGELFF
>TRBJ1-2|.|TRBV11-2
CASSSQRGGYTF
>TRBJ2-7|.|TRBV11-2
CASSWSQTYEQYF
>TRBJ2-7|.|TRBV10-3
CAISPGLAGGPDEQYF
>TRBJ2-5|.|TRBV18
CASSHSRETQYF
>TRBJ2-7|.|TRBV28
CASEREGYEQYF
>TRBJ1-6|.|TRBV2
CASVRPSSPLHF
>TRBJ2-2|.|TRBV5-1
CASKLGTTDTGELFF
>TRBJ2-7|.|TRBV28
CASSLGGMNEQYF
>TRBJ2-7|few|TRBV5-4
CASSGGVLAKNEQYF
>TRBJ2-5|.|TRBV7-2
CASSLALQGNIRETQYF
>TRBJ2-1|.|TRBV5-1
CASNAGVSGYEQFF
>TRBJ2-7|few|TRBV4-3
CASSQTRRGNYEQYF
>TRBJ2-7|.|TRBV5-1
CASTEGVPLDEQYF
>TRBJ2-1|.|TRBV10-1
CASSANKGGQGANEQFF
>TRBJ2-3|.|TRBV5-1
CASSRTDTQYF
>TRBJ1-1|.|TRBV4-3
CASSQTSSSQAFF
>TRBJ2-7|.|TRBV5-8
CASSPYRARGSYEQYF
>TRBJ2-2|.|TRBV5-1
CASNPGGATGELFF
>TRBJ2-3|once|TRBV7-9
CAIPGNDSTDTQYF
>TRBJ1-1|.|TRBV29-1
CSVEEQGNTEAFF
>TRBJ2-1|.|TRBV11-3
CASSPGTSAGNEQFF
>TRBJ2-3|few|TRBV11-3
CASSSGLPADTQYF
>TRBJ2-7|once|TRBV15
CATSRGGSYEQYF
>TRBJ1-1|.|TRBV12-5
CASGRDQGSEAFF
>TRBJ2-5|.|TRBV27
CASSYASTRTQYF
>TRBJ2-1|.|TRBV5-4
CASSPRGDTPYNEQFF
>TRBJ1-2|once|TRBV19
CASSIDVQGSVGYTF
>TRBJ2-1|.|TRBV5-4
CASSLDLAGGEQFF
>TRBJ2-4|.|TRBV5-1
CASSLGTPVDRTSSTKNIQYF
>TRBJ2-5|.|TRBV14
CASSLAGGETQYF
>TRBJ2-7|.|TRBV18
CASSTTGTVYEQYF
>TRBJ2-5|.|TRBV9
CASSAQGGETQYF
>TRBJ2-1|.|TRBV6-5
CASSHLAGSEQFF
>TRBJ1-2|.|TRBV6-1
CASSETLAGYTF
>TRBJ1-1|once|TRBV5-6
CASSLPGSSRLNTEAFF